The next 22 T cell receptor beta chains were all read from a single sample in a study of control samples from healthy donors and cancer patients. Repertoires were generated with immunoSEQ multiplex PCR, while TCRdb's copy carries only in-frame clones and drops some. The sample consists of approximately 150,000 clones, about 93% of them appearing once. The sequenced sample was blood. The receptors here all came from a woman in her thirties in good health.

V usage is TRBV3-1 (or the pseudogene TRBV3-2) and J usage is TRBJ2-1; 10 nucleotides align to TRBD2. V lost 0 bases, J lost 5 bases, and 13 bases stayed unmatched. The CDR3 covers 19 residues. Looked up from germline, CDR1 is LGHDT and CDR2 is YNNKEL (reference sequence). The DNA of the CDR3 is TGTGCCAGCAGCCAAGATCTGAGCGGGAGGGCCCCTATGGACAATGAGCAGTTCTTC. This translates into CASSQDLSGRAPMDNEQFF.

The V gene is TRBV2, the J gene TRBJ2-1; 13 bases map to TRBD2. CDR3 size: 16 residues. V was clipped by 1 base and J by 9 bases; unmatched bases: 6. Germline loops: CDR1 SNHLY, CDR2 FYNNEI. The CDR3, as DNA: TGTGCCAGCAGTGAAGTAACTAGCGGGAGGGCCCGTGAGCAGTTCTTC. Translated: CASSEVTSGRAREQFF.

The chain combines TRBV29-1 with TRBJ2-1, with D possibly being TRBD2 (6 bases). The length of the CDR3 is 13 residues. Trimming left V 4 bases short and J 5 bases short, with 12 bases between. CDR1 SQVTM and CDR2 ANQGSEA come from the germline V gene. The CDR3 DNA is TGCAGCGTTGGGGAGGTCGTAAACAATGAGCAGTTCTTC. This sequence encodes CSVGEVVNNEQFF.

The rearrangement uses TRBV9 and TRBJ1-2; TRBD1 might be the D (6 bases). The germline V gene encodes CDR1 SGDLS and CDR2 YYNGEE. The CDR3 consists of 14 residues. V was shortened by 0 bases and J by 4 bases, with 10 bases between the two germline ends. The CDR3 DNA reads as TGTGCCAGCAGCGTAGAGGTAGGGGGCTATGGCTACACCTTC. Translated: CASSVEVGGYGYTF.

The CDR3 DNA follows: TGTGCCAGCAGTTTAGTTGTGGACAGCTCCTATAATTCACCCCTCCACTTT. Protein sequence: CASSLVVDSSYNSPLHF. V is TRBV27 and J is TRBJ1-6, with D maybe TRBD1 (6 bases). The CDR3 runs 17 residues. V was clipped by 2 bases and J by 0 bases, with 11 bases between them. CDR1 and CDR2 (germline): MNHEY, SMNVEV (reference sequence).

J is TRBJ1-1 and V is TRBV13; 8 positions match TRBD1. The CDR3 contains 15 residues. CDR1 is PRHDT, CDR2 FYEKMQ, per germline (reference sequence). The V gene end was trimmed by 5 bases and the J gene end by 4 bases; junction bases not matched to a gene: 9. The CDR3 spells CASSPGQGFFTEAFF. The CDR3 region has the DNA TGTGCCAGCAGCCCTGGACAGGGCTTCTTCACTGAAGCTTTCTTT.

V is TRBV4-3 and J is TRBJ2-3; 8 bases line up with TRBD2. The V gene's germline CDR1 is LGHNA and CDR2 YSLEER. This CDR3 contains 15 residues. Trimming took 4 bases from V and 4 from J; bases not matched to a gene: 7. The CDR3 loop reads CASSRAGGGPDTQYF. In DNA, the CDR3 is TGCGCCAGCAGCCGGGCGGGGGGAGGTCCAGATACGCAGTATTTT.

This clone was detected once. The chain uses TRBV18 and TRBJ2-7, with 11 bases fitting TRBD1. The CDR3 has 15 residues. The V gene end was trimmed by 3 bases and the J gene end by 4 bases; junction bases not matched to a gene: 5. Germline V gene data show CDR1 as KGHSH and CDR2 as LQKENI. CDR3 DNA: TGTGCCAGCTCACCCGGGACAGGGGGGAATTACGAGCAGTACTTC. This translates into CASSPGTGGNYEQYF.

The CDR3 nucleotides read TGTGCCAGCTCACTATTAGGGACTAGCGAGATCGAGCAGTACTTC. Its protein product is CASSLLGTSEIEQYF. The chain combines TRBV18 with TRBJ2-7; 10 nucleotides line up with TRBD2. V lost 4 bases and J lost 6; bases outside the gene matches: 9. The CDR3 length is 15 residues. CDR1 is KGHSH and CDR2 is LQKENI in the germline V gene.

The chain is built from TRBV6-1 and TRBJ2-1; the match to TRBD2 covers 8 bases. Losses at the gene ends were 2 bases for V and 8 bases for J; bases not matched to a gene: 8. Germline V gives CDR1 MNHNS, CDR2 SASEGT. The length of the CDR3 is 15 residues. CDR3 residues: CASSELGTSADEQFF. The CDR3 DNA reads as TGTGCCAGCAGTGAATTGGGGACTAGTGCTGATGAGCAGTTCTTC.

The J gene is TRBJ2-1, the V gene TRBV18; D may be TRBD1 (5 bases). This CDR3 region has 13 residues. The germline V gene has CDR1 KGHSH and CDR2 LQKENI. Trimming left V 2 bases short and J 7 bases short, with 9 bases between. Here the CDR3 reads CASSPTTANEQFF. The CDR3 DNA reads as TGTGCCAGCTCACCAACGACAGCAAATGAGCAGTTCTTC.

The chain employs TRBV18 and TRBJ2-3, with TRBD2 identical over 8 bases. The CDR3 is 17 residues long. V shed 5 bases, J shed 0 bases, and the junction held 10 bases outside the gene matches. CDR1 and CDR2 (germline): KGHSH, LQKENI. The CDR3 DNA is TGTGCCAGCTCAAGTCTTGCACTAGCGGTTAGCACAGATACGCAGTATTTT. Translating gives CASSSLALAVSTDTQYF.

J is TRBJ1-5 and V is TRBV27; the D gene is possibly TRBD1 (5 bases). V shed 8 bases and J shed 6 bases, with 20 bases lying between them. The germline V gene encodes CDR1 MNHEY and CDR2 SMNVEV (reference sequence). This CDR3 is built from 15 residues. The CDR3 nucleotides read TGTGCCAGCCGGCTGAGCTTAGGGGAGGGTCAGCCCCAGCATTTT. Protein: CASRLSLGEGQPQHF.

This rearrangement joins TRBV19 to TRBJ2-1, with 10 bases aligning to TRBD1. J lost 8 bases, V lost 5 bases, and 24 bases had no gene match. Germline V CDR1 and CDR2: LNHDA, SQIVND (reference sequence). The CDR3 length is 20 residues. CDR3 loop: CASSGAFATGGFRGVDEQFF. The CDR3 DNA follows: TGTGCCAGTAGTGGGGCCTTCGCGACAGGGGGCTTTCGAGGTGTTGATGAGCAGTTCTTC.

The chain carries TRBV5-6 and TRBJ1-2, with 8 bases lining up with TRBD1. The CDR3 extends over 14 amino acids. J was trimmed by 7 bases and V by 4 bases; bases with no gene match: 9. Germline V gene data show CDR1 as SGHDT and CDR2 as YYEEEE. CDR3 in amino acids: CASSPRSDRGGYTF. Here the CDR3 DNA reads TGTGCCAGCAGCCCCCGCTCCGACAGGGGTGGCTACACCTTC. Full variable domain (rest looked up from reference TRBV5-6 and TRBJ1-2): DAGVTQSPTHLIKTRGQQVTLRCSPKSGHDTVSWYQQALGQGPQFIFQYYEEEERQRGNFPDRFSGHQFPNYSSELNVNALLLGDSALYLCASSPRSDRGGYTFGSGTRLTVV.

This clone has just one count. V usage is TRBV10-2 and J usage is TRBJ2-4, with 12 nucleotides matching TRBD2. V trimming: 6 bases; J trimming: 8 bases; junction bases outside the gene matches: 8. In germline, CDR1 is WSHSY, CDR2 SAAADI. The CDR3 consists of 15 residues. CDR3 DNA sequence: TGCGCCAGCAGGATCTCTAGCGGGAGGGTTGACATTCAGTACTTC. Residues: CASRISSGRVDIQYF.

This sequence joins TRBV12-3 or TRBV12-4 and TRBJ2-7; the D is unclear. Trimming shortened V by 5 bases and J by 0 bases, and 2 bases separated the two germline ends. The CDR3 consists of 11 residues. CDR3 DNA sequence: TGTGCCAGCAGTAACTCCTACGAGCAGTACTTC. Residues: CASSNSYEQYF.

V gene TRBV7-6 combines with J gene TRBJ2-1; TRBD1 aligns across 8 bases. Germline trimming cut 0 bases from V and 1 base from J; bases unmatched to any gene: 8. Germline V lookup: CDR1 SGHVS, CDR2 FNYEAQ. The CDR3 consists of 18 residues. CDR3 region: CASSLAGKGQGSYNEQFF. DNA of the CDR3: TGTGCCAGCAGCTTAGCGGGGAAAGGACAGGGTTCCTACAATGAGCAGTTCTTC.

The V and J genes are TRBV3-1 (or the pseudogene TRBV3-2) and TRBJ1-2; TRBD1 might be the D (5 bases). This CDR3 region has 14 residues. Trimming took off 0 bases at V and 8 bases at J, with 13 bases between the two ends. The germline CDR1 and CDR2 sequences are LGHDT and YNNKEL (reference sequence). CDR3 nucleotides: TGTGCCAGCAGCCAAGAACGAGGGGCTGGGGGCTACACCTTC. Protein product: CASSQERGAGGYTF.

With respect to this clone: The sample has other DNA sequences that encode this CDR3 too. The chain's CDR3 is CASSRRNTEAFF. The CDR3 coding sequence is TGTGCCAGCAGCCGTAGAAACACTGAAGCTTTCTTT. V and J are TRBV3-1 (or the pseudogene TRBV3-2) and TRBJ1-1; D ambiguous. Per the germline V gene, CDR1 is LGHDT and CDR2 is YNNKEL (reference sequence). V lost 4 bases and J lost 2, with 5 bases in between. This CDR3 comprises 12 residues.

In this sample, this clone turned up a few times. The V and J genes are TRBV19 and TRBJ1-1; a weak D match, TRBD1 (5 bases). Germline CDR1 reads LNHDA; CDR2 reads SQIVND (reference sequence). This CDR3 contains 14 residues. Trimming shortened V by 5 bases and J by 3 bases, and 13 bases separated the two germline ends. DNA of the CDR3: TGTGCCAGTAGTGCCAAAACAGGTTACACTGAAGCTTTCTTT. Its protein product is CASSAKTGYTEAFF.

The rearrangement joins TRBV6-2 or TRBV6-3 to TRBJ2-7; D is unclear. The CDR3 has 12 residues. V was shortened by 6 bases and J by 3 bases, with 9 bases between the two germline ends. Germline V lookup: CDR1 MNHEY, CDR2 SVGEGT. This CDR3 reads CASSRTRYEQYF. DNA of the CDR3: TGTGCCAGCAGCCGAACCCGCTACGAGCAGTACTTC.